The 23 T cell receptor beta chains presented below share a single source sample, sequenced in a study of shared clonotypes between healthy human individuals. The data were produced by immunoSEQ multiplex PCR, yet TCRdb's version contains in-frame clones alone and is incomplete. The sample lists 2.5 million or so clones, 85% to 95% occurring once. The specimen sequenced was naive CD4+ T cells sorted from blood. Subset given: CD45RA+ positively selected. Every receptor here comes from a man between 18 and 29 years old in good health.

The chain uses TRBV5-1 and TRBJ1-3; D gene uncertain. Germline lookup yields CDR1 SGHRS and CDR2 YFSETQ. V lost 1 base to trimming and J lost 2 bases, with 13 bases between them. The CDR3 runs 16 residues. The CDR3 region has the DNA TGCGCCAGCAGCTTGACCGGCTTAAAGACTGGAAACACCATATATTTT. It yields the protein CASSLTGLKTGNTIYF.

This clone came up once. The chain joins TRBV4-3 to TRBJ2-2; D assignment may be TRBD1 or TRBD2 (5 bases each). The length of the CDR3 is 15 residues. Germline V gene lookup returns CDR1 LGHNA and CDR2 YSLEER. Trimming removed 0 bases from V and 5 bases from J, with 10 bases in between. CDR3 nucleotide sequence: TGCGCCAGCAGCCAAGATGAGGGACCTACCGGGGAGCTGTTTTTT. Amino acids: CASSQDEGPTGELFF.

V and J are TRBV19 and TRBJ1-3; D call uncertain. This CDR3 has 16 amino acids. The germline gives CDR1 LNHDA, CDR2 SQIVND (reference sequence). Trimming shortened V by 3 bases and J by 0 bases, and 12 bases separated the two germline ends. CDR3 sequence (DNA): TGTGCCAGTAGTATCAGCTACCCAGGCTCTGGAAACACCATATATTTT. Translation: CASSISYPGSGNTIYF.

About this clone: The sample has other DNA sequences that encode this CDR3 too. This rearrangement joins TRBV16 to TRBJ2-5; D unclear. Trimming took off 0 bases at V and 5 bases at J, with 4 bases between the two ends. The germline V gene has CDR1 KGHSY and CDR2 FQNENV. The CDR3 runs 12 residues. The CDR3: CASSQSRETQYF. For the CDR3, the DNA is TGTGCCAGCAGCCAATCGCGGGAGACCCAGTACTTC.

The chain recombines TRBV7-9 with TRBJ2-7; D unresolved. Germline CDR1 reads SEHNR; CDR2 reads FQNEAQ (reference sequence). CDR3 size: 13 residues. Trimming pared 3 bases from V and 5 bases from J, leaving 11 bases between. The CDR3 coding sequence is TGTGCCAGCAGCTTTATGGGTGGGGACGAGCAGTACTTC. This gives the protein CASSFMGGDEQYF. The full variable domain, with the rest looked up from reference TRBV7-9 and TRBJ2-7, is DTGVSQNPRHKITKRGQNVTFRCDPISEHNRLYWYRQTLGQGPEFLTYFQNEAQLEKSRLLSDRFSAERPKGSFSTLEIQRTEQGDSAMYLCASSFMGGDEQYFGPGTRLTVT.

The V call is TRBV29-1, the J call TRBJ1-1, with D maybe TRBD1 (5 bases). Germline CDR1 reads SQVTM; CDR2 reads ANQGSEA. With 4 bases removed from V and 3 bases from J, the gap between germline ends came to 15 bases. This CDR3 has 14 amino acids. CDR3 sequence (DNA): TGCAGCGTTGCCATGCCGGGACTTTACACTGAAGCTTTCTTT. It encodes CSVAMPGLYTEAFF.

This rearrangement joins TRBV6-6 to TRBJ2-7; D is perhaps TRBD2 (5 bases). From germline, CDR1 is MNHNY and CDR2 SVGAGI (reference sequence). The CDR3 is 11 amino acids. The V end lost 9 bases, the J end lost 3 bases, and 9 bases lay between the germline ends. Here the CDR3 DNA reads TGTGCCAGTTTCGAGGGCTACGAGCAGTACTTC. Protein sequence: CASFEGYEQYF.

The V gene is TRBV9, the J gene TRBJ2-3; 10 positions match TRBD1. Germline loops: CDR1 SGDLS, CDR2 YYNGEE. This CDR3 spans 16 amino acids. Losses at the gene ends were 5 bases for V and 4 bases for J; bases not matched to a gene: 10. CDR3 DNA sequence: TGTGCCAGCAGTACGGGACAGGGGAAAAACGCAGATACGCAGTATTTT. This codes for CASSTGQGKNADTQYF. Using reference TRBV9 and TRBJ2-3 for the parts outside the CDR3, the full variable domain is DSGVTQTPKHLITATGQRVTLRCSPRSGDLSVYWYQQSLDQGLQFLIQYYNGEERAKGNILERFSAQQFPDLHSELNLSSLELGDSALYFCASSTGQGKNADTQYFGPGTRLTVL.

The DNA of the CDR3 is TGTGCCAGCAGTCCAACTAGCGGATACACCGGGGAGCTGTTTTTT. Translating gives CASSPTSGYTGELFF. The chain joins TRBV25-1 to TRBJ2-2, with 8 bases lining up with TRBD2. Germline V lookup: CDR1 MGHDK, CDR2 SYGVNS. Germline trimming cut 5 bases from V and 3 bases from J; bases unmatched to any gene: 5. This CDR3 has 15 amino acids.

With regard to this clone: This sample also contains other DNA sequences that code for the same CDR3. This chain joins TRBV5-1 and TRBJ2-7, with 11 bases identical to TRBD1. CDR3 length: 15 residues. J was trimmed by 2 bases and V by 2 bases; bases with no gene match: 3. Germline CDR1 is SGHRS and CDR2 is YFSETQ. CDR3 bases: TGCGCCAGCAGCTTCGGGACAGGGGGAACCTACGAGCAGTACTTC. It encodes CASSFGTGGTYEQYF.

The gene calls are TRBV5-4 and TRBJ2-1; 8 bases agree with TRBD2. The V gene's germline CDR1 is SGHNT and CDR2 YYREEE (reference sequence). Trimming at V came to 4 bases and at J to 4 bases, leaving 10 bases not matched to a gene. CDR3 length equals 16 residues. DNA for the CDR3: TGTGCCAGCAGCCCGGCAGGGGCGGGGGGTTACAATGAGCAGTTCTTC. Translating gives CASSPAGAGGYNEQFF.

The CDR3 region has the DNA TGTGCCAGCAGAGAAAATAACTACGAGCAGTACTTC. This encodes CASRENNYEQYF. V gene TRBV2 combines with J gene TRBJ2-7; no clear D. Trimming pared 6 bases from V and 3 bases from J, leaving 9 bases between. This CDR3 is 12 amino acids long. Germline lookup yields CDR1 SNHLY and CDR2 FYNNEI.

Note on this clone: The same CDR3 also results from other DNA sequences found in this sample. The chain has TRBV5-1 and TRBJ2-5, with 7 bases lining up with TRBD1. J gave up 2 bases and V 4 bases, and 5 bases lay outside the gene matches. The CDR3 consists of 14 residues. The germline V gene has CDR1 SGHRS and CDR2 YFSETQ. CDR3 protein: CASSRTGDQETQYF. CDR3 bases: TGCGCCAGCAGCCGAACAGGGGATCAAGAGACCCAGTACTTC. Filled out from reference TRBV5-1 and TRBJ2-5, the complete variable domain reads KAGVTQTPRYLIKTRGQQVTLSCSPISGHRSVSWYQQTPGQGLQFLFEYFSETQRNKGNFPGRFSGRQFSNSRSEMNVSTLELGDSALYLCASSRTGDQETQYFGPGTRLLVL.

This chain joins TRBV18 and TRBJ1-5, with 7 positions matching TRBD1. CDR3 size: 15 residues. Germline V gene sequence: CDR1 KGHSH, CDR2 LQKENI. The junction had 5 bases not matched to a gene; V was cut back by 2 bases and J by 4 bases. CDR3: CASSPEAGGNQPQHF. In DNA, the CDR3 is TGTGCCAGCTCACCAGAGGCAGGGGGGAATCAGCCCCAGCATTTT.

The J gene is TRBJ1-4, the V gene TRBV6-6; TRBD1 matches 7 bases. The CDR3 has 12 amino acids. J gave up 7 bases and V 5 bases, and 1 base lay outside the gene matches. Germline CDR1 is MNHNY and CDR2 is SVGAGI (reference sequence). The CDR3 bases are TGTGCCAGCAGTCGGACAGGTGAAAAACTGTTTTTT. Encoded protein: CASSRTGEKLFF.

This clone was observed a single time. The chain recombines TRBV5-1 with TRBJ1-2; unclear D gene. The germline CDR1 and CDR2 sequences are SGHRS and YFSETQ. The CDR3 is 13 amino acids. The V and J ends lost 7 bases and 4 bases respectively, with 14 bases between them. The CDR3 nucleotides read TGCGCCAGCCGCGAGACGGGAGGCTATGGCTACACCTTC. Amino acids: CASRETGGYGYTF.

The J gene is TRBJ1-5, the V gene TRBV11-2, with D unresolved. V was shortened by 5 bases and J by 6 bases, with 11 bases between the two germline ends. The CDR3 covers 13 residues. From germline, CDR1 is SGHAT and CDR2 FQNNGV. CDR3 DNA: TGTGCCAGCAGCCTATCGCCAGCTCAGCCCCAGCATTTT. Translation gives CASSLSPAQPQHF.

The gene calls are TRBV13 and TRBJ2-2; D is possibly TRBD2 (6 bases). V gave up 10 bases and J gave up 0 bases, with 18 bases separating them. The CDR3 spans 16 residues. Germline loops: CDR1 PRHDT, CDR2 FYEKMQ (reference sequence). CDR3 sequence (DNA): TGTGCCATCAAGGAGGCGGGATGGGCGAACACCGGGGAGCTGTTTTTT. Residues: CAIKEAGWANTGELFF. Supplemented by reference TRBV13 and TRBJ2-2, the full variable domain reads AAGVIQSPRHLIKEKRETATLKCYPIPRHDTVYWYQQGPGQDPQFLISFYEKMQSDKGSIPDRFSAQQFSDYHSELNMSSLELGDSALYFCAIKEAGWANTGELFFGEGSRLTVL.

This sequence joins TRBV30 and TRBJ1-1; D unresolved. Germline CDR1 reads GTSNPN; CDR2 reads SVGIG (reference sequence). V lost 6 bases and J lost 1, with 9 bases in between. CDR3 length: 12 amino acids. The CDR3 loop is CACQDTNTEAFF. The CDR3 DNA follows: TGTGCCTGCCAAGACACGAACACTGAAGCTTTCTTT.

This clone was picked up a small number of times. The chain recombines TRBV2 with TRBJ1-2, with TRBD1 matching 8 bases. The ends lost 8 bases at V and 6 bases at J; junction bases unmatched: 5. The CDR3 is 12 residues long. Germline V gene data show CDR1 as SNHLY and CDR2 as FYNNEI. This chain's CDR3 is CASGTGGNGYTF. The CDR3 bases are TGTGCCAGCGGAACAGGGGGAAATGGCTACACCTTC.

About this clone itself: The same CDR3 is also encoded by other DNA sequences in this sample. CDR3 residues: CAGAGADTQYF. CDR3 in DNA: TGTGCCGGGGCGGGTGCCGATACGCAGTATTTT. V usage is TRBV30 and J usage is TRBJ2-3; D tentatively reads TRBD1 or TRBD2 (5 bases each). This CDR3 comprises 11 residues. Trimming took 8 bases from V and 6 from J, leaving 12 bases between them. Germline V gene data show CDR1 as GTSNPN and CDR2 as SVGIG (reference sequence).

The J gene is TRBJ1-1, the V gene TRBV27; D remains ambiguous. The germline V gene has CDR1 MNHEY and CDR2 SMNVEV (reference sequence). The CDR3 loop spans 15 amino acids. V was clipped by 8 bases and J by 0 bases, with 16 bases between them. CDR3 amino acids: CASPLGREMNTEAFF. The CDR3 DNA reads as TGTGCCAGCCCCCTGGGGAGGGAAATGAACACTGAAGCTTTCTTT.

This clone was seen more than once but under ten times. The rearrangement links TRBV10-3 to TRBJ1-5; a weak D match, TRBD1 (5 bases). The CDR3 is 12 amino acids. V was clipped by 10 bases and J by 1 base, with 8 bases between them. Germline CDR1 is ENHRY and CDR2 is SYGVKD. The CDR3 nucleotides are TGTGCCACGGGACTGAGCAATCAGCCCCAGCATTTT. Translated: CATGLSNQPQHF.